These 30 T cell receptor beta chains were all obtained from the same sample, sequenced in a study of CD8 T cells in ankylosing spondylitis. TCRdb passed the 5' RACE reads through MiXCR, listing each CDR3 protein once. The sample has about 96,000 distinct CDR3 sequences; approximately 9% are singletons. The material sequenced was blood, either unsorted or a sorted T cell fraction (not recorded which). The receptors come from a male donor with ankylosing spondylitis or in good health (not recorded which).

The CDR3 coding sequence is TGTGCCAGCAGCTTAATATCCAGGGACAATGAGCAGTTCTTC. Translating it yields CASSLISRDNEQFF. The chain combines TRBV5-6 with TRBJ2-1, with a possible D match to TRBD1 (5 bases). Germline V gene data show CDR1 as SGHDT and CDR2 as YYEEEE. V was shortened by 2 bases and J by 5 bases, with 11 bases between the two germline ends. The CDR3 spans 14 residues.

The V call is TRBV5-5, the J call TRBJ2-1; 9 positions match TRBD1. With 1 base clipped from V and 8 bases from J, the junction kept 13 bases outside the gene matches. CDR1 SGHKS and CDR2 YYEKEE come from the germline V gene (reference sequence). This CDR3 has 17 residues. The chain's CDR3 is CASSLNGGQGKVDEQFF. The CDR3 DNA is TGTGCCAGCAGCTTGAATGGCGGACAGGGGAAGGTCGATGAGCAGTTCTTC.

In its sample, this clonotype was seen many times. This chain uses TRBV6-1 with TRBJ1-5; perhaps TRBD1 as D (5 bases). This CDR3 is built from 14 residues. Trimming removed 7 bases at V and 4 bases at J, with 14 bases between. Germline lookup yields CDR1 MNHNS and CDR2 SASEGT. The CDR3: CASTPQGGNQPQHF. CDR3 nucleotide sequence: TGTGCCAGCACACCTCAGGGTGGTAATCAGCCCCAGCATTTT.

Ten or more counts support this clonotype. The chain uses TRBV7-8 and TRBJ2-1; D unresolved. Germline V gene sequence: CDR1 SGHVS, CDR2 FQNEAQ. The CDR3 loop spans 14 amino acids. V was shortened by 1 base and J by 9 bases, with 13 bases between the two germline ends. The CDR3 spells CASSLGPVSGEQFF. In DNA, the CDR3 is TGTGCCAGCAGCTTAGGGCCGGTCTCGGGTGAGCAGTTCTTC.

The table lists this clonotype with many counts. As DNA, the CDR3 is TGCAGCGTTGAAGGTTTCCTCCAAGCGGGGGGGATAGAGACCCAGTACTTC. Translation gives CSVEGFLQAGGIETQYF. The chain combines TRBV29-1 with TRBJ2-5; 10 nucleotides match TRBD2. Per the germline V gene, CDR1 is SQVTM and CDR2 is ANQGSEA. V dropped 1 base and J dropped 4; count of bases not matched to a gene: 12. The CDR3 extends over 17 amino acids.

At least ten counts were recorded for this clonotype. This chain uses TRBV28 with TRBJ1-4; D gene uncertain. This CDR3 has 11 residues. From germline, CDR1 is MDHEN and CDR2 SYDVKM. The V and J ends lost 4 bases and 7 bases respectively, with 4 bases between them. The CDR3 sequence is CASSSPEKLFF. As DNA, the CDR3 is TGTGCCAGCAGTTCCCCTGAAAAACTGTTTTTT.

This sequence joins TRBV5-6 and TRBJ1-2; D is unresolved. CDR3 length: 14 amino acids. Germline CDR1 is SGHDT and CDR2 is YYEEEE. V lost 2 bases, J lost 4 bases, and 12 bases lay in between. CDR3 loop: CASSFGEEGYGYTF. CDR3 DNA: TGTGCCAGCAGCTTCGGGGAGGAGGGCTATGGCTACACCTTC.

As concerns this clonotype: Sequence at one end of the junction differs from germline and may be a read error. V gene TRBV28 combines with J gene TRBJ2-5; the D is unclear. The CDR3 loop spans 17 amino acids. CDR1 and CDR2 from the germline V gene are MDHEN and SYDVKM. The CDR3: CVSSFSGVLGLGETQYF. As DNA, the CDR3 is TGTGTCAGCAGTTTTAGTGGGGTACTCGGGCTAGGGGAGACCCAGTACTTC.

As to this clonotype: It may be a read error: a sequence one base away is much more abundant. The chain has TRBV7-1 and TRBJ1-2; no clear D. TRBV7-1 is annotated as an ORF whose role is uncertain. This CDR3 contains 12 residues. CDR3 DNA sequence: TGTACCAGCAGCTCCCCGTATAATGGCTACACCTTC. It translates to CTSSSPYNGYTF.

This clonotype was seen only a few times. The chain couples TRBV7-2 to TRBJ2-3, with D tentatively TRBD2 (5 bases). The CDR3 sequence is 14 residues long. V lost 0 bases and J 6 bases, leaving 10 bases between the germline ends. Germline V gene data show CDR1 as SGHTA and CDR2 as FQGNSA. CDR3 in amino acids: CASSLAVGGDTQYF. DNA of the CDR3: TGTGCCAGCAGCTTAGCCGTGGGCGGGGATACGCAGTATTTT.

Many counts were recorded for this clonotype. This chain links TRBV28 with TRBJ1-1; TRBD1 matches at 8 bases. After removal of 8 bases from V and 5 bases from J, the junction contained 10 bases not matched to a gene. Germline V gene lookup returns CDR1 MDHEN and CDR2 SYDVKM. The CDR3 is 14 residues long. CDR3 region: CASGIGQGGTEAFF. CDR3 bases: TGTGCCAGCGGGATCGGACAGGGCGGGACTGAAGCTTTCTTT.

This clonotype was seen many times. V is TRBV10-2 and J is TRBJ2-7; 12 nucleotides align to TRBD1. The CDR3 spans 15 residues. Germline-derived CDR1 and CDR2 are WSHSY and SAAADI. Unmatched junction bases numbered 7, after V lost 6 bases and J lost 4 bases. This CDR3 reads CASRWGQGALYEQYF. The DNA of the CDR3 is TGCGCCAGCAGGTGGGGACAGGGGGCTTTGTACGAGCAGTACTTC.

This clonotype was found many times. This CDR3 reads CSAVRQGAFYNEQFF. For the CDR3, the DNA is TGCAGTGCTGTAAGACAGGGGGCTTTTTACAATGAGCAGTTCTTC. The chain is built from TRBV20-1 and TRBJ2-1, with TRBD1 identical over 10 bases. CDR1 and CDR2 from the germline V gene are DFQATT and SNEGSKA (reference sequence). Trimming at V came to 5 bases and at J to 4 bases, leaving 8 bases not matched to a gene. This CDR3 is built from 15 residues.

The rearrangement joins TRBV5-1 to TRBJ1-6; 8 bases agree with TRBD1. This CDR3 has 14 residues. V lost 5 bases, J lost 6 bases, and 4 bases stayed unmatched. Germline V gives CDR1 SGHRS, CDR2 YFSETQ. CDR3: CASSWTGRNSPLHF. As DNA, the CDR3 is TGCGCCAGCAGTTGGACAGGGCGTAATTCACCCCTCCACTTT. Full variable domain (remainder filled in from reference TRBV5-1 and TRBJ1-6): KAGVTQTPRYLIKTRGQQVTLSCSPISGHRSVSWYQQTPGQGLQFLFEYFSETQRNKGNFPGRFSGRQFSNSRSEMNVSTLELGDSALYLCASSWTGRNSPLHFGNGTRLTVT.

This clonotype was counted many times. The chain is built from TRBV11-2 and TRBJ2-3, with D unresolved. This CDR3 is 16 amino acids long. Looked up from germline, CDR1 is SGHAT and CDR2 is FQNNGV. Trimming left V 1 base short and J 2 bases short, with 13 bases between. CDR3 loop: CASSLVSGWPTDTQYF. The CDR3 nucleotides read TGTGCCAGCAGCTTAGTCTCGGGCTGGCCCACAGATACGCAGTATTTT.

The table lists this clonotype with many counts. The CDR3 nucleotides read TGTGCCAGCAGCCAAGAGATCCGGGACAGAGCTGAAAAACTGTTTTTT. Translated: CASSQEIRDRAEKLFF. The chain uses TRBV3-1 and TRBJ1-4; 7 nucleotides match TRBD1. V lost 0 bases and J lost 7; bases outside the gene matches: 8. CDR3 size: 16 residues. In germline, CDR1 is LGHDT, CDR2 YNNKEL (reference sequence).

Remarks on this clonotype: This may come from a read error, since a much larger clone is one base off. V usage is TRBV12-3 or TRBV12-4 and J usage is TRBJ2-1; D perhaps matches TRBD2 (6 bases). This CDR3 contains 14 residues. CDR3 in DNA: TGTGCCAGCAGTTTCGGGGGATTCTACAATGAGCTGTTCTTC. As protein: CASSFGGFYNELFF.

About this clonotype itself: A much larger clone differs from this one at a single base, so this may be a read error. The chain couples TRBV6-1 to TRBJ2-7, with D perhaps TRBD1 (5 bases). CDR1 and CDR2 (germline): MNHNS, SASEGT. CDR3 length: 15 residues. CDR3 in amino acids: CVSSEVRSGYDEQYF. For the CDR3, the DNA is TGTGTCAGCAGTGAAGTCCGATCAGGGTATGATGAGCAGTACTTC.

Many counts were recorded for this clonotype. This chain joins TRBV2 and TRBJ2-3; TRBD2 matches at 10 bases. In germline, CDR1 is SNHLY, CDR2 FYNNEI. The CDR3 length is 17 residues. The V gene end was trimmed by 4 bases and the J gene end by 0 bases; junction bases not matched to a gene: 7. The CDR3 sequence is CASSGVLAGSSTDTQYF. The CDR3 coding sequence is TGTGCCAGCAGTGGAGTACTAGCGGGGTCTAGCACAGATACGCAGTATTTT.

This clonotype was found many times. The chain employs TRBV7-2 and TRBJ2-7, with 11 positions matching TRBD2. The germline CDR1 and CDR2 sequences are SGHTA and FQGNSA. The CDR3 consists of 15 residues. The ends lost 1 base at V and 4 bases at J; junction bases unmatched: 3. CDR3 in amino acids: CASSLELAGGYEQYF. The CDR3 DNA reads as TGTGCCAGCAGCTTAGAGCTAGCGGGGGGTTACGAGCAGTACTTC.

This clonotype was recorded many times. The CDR3 here is CASSLPGGLTDTQYF. DNA for the CDR3: TGCGCCAGCAGCTTGCCAGGGGGTCTTACAGATACGCAGTATTTT. The chain uses TRBV5-1 and TRBJ2-3, with 7 bases aligning to TRBD1. J gave up 3 bases and V 1 base, and 5 bases lay outside the gene matches. The CDR3 is 15 amino acids. The germline V gene has CDR1 SGHRS and CDR2 YFSETQ.

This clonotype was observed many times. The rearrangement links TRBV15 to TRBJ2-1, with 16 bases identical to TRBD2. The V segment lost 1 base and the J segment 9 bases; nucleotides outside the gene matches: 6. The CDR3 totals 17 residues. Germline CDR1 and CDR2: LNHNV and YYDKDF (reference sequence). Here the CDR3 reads CATSRGQGLAGGSEQFF. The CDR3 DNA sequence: TGTGCCACCAGCAGAGGACAGGGACTAGCGGGGGGGAGTGAGCAGTTCTTC.

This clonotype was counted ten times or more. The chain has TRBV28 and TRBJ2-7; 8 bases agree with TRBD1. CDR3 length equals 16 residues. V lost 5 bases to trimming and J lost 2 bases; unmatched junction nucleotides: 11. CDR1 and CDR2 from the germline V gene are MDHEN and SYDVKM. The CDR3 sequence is CASSTLDRVLPYEQYF. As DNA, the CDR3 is TGTGCCAGCAGTACTTTGGACAGGGTGCTTCCCTACGAGCAGTACTTC.

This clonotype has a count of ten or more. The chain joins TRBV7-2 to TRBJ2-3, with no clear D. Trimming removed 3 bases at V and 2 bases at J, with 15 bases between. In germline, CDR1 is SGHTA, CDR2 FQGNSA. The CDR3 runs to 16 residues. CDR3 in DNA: TGTGCCAGCAGCTTGCCTACCAACTTGCTCACAGATACGCAGTATTTT. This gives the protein CASSLPTNLLTDTQYF.

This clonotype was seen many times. The CDR3 DNA reads as TGTGCCAGCAGTTTAACGGGACGGCCGAACACTGAAGCTTTCTTT. Translating it yields CASSLTGRPNTEAFF. The chain carries TRBV6-5 and TRBJ1-1, with D tentatively TRBD1 (5 bases). The CDR3 is 15 residues long. Trimming removed 4 bases at V and 1 base at J, with 13 bases between. Germline CDR1 MNHEY, CDR2 SVGAGI.

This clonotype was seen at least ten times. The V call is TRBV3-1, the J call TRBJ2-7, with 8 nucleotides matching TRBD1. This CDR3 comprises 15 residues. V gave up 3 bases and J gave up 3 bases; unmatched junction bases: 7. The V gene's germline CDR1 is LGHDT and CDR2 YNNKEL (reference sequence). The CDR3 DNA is TGTGCCAGCAGCCACCGGACAGGGTCGGGCTACGAGCAGTACTTC. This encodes CASSHRTGSGYEQYF.

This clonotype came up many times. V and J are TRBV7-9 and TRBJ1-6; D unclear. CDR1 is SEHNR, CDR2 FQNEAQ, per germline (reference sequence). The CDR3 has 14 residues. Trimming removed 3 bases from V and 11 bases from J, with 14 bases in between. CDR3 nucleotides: TGTGCCAGCAGCTTTTCGGGGAACCATCCACCCCTCCACTTT. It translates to CASSFSGNHPPLHF.

CDR3 residues: CSALPLLSYEQYF. The CDR3 DNA reads TGCAGTGCTCTCCCCCTGCTCTCCTACGAGCAGTACTTC. The V and J genes are TRBV20-1 and TRBJ2-7; D ambiguous. V was cut by 5 bases and J by 0 bases, with 11 bases left in between. The CDR3 is 13 residues long. Per the germline V gene, CDR1 is DFQATT and CDR2 is SNEGSKA (reference sequence).

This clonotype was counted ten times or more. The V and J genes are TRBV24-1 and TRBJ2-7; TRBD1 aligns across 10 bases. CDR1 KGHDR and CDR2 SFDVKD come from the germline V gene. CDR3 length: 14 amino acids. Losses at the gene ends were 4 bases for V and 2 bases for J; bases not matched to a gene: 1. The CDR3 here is CATSEGTGAYEQYF. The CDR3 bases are TGTGCCACCAGTGAGGGGACAGGGGCCTACGAGCAGTACTTC.

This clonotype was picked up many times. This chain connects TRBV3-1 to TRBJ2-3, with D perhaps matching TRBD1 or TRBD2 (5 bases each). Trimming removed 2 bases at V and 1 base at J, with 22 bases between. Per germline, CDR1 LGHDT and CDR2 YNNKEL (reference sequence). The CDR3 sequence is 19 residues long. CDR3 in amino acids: CASSQRKGAGAARTDTQYF. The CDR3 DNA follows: TGTGCCAGCAGCCAACGAAAAGGGGCTGGAGCGGCCCGCACAGATACGCAGTATTTT.